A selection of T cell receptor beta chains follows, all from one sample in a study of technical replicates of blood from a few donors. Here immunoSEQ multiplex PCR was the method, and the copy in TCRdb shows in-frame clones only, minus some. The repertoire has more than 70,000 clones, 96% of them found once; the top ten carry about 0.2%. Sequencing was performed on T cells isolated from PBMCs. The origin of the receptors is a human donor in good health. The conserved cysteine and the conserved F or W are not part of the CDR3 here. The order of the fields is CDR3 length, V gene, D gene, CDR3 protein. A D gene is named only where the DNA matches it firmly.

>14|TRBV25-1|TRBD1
ASSDSGTDYRYGYT
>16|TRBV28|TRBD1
ASSFEGARIEENTEAF
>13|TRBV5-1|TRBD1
ASSDGTAGLYEQY
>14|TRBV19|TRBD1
ASSRRTGGSTDTQY
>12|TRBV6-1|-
ASSVEGGTDTQY
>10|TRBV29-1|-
SVELASDTQY
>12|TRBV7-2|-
ASTLPGSGNTIY
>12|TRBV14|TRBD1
ASEFGTVPYEQY
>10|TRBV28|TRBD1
ASLQGSYEQY
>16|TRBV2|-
ASRAQSPLSYSNQPQH
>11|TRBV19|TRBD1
ASTSTGTGGYT
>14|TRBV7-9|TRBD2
ASSLVGLAGLDTQY
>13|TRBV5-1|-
ASSLDSLSYNEQF
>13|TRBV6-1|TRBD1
ASSEVGTGGTEAF
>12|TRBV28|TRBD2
ASSTSGSSYEQY
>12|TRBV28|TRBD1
ASRGWDRVPEAF
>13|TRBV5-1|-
ASSLSSTNTGELF
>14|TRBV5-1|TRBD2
ASSPLLAGSYNEQF
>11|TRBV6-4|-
ASSDRDNNEQF
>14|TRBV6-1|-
ASSEVLGQYNSPLH
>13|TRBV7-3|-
ASSLTGGRYNEQF
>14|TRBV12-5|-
ASGLVLNRDIYGYT
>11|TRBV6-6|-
ASSSQGSQPQH
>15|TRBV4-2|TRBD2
ASSQGVRTSLSHEQF
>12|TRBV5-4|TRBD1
ASSQTGGGEKLF
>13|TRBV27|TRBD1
ASRTIDRAGHEQY
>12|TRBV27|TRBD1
ASSLKDRDYEQY
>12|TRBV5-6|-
ASSLAYRGNEQY
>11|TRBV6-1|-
ASSELAKNIQY
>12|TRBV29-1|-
SVDWGVSWTEAF
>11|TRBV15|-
ATSRHSTDEQF
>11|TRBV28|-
ASTLTGPGELF
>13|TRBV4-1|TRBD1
ASSPGQRPNEKLF
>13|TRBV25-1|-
ASSDTGLTNEKLF
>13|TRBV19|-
ASSIVSGGYTEAF
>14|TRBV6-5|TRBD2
ASSYSGGSSYNEQF
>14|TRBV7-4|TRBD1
ASSSIRDSKKSEDT
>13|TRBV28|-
ASSFAVAGRTEAF
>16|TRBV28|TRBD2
ASTAGTSGRSGQETQY
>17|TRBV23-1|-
ASSRRQGKNRSHNTEAF
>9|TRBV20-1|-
SVPPRETQY
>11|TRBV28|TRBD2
ASSLTGGDTQY
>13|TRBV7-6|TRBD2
ASSSPGLVAGTQY
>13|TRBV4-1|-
ASSQGQWGNQPQH
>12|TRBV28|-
ASSPPTANYGYT
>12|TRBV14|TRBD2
ASSLAGLTDTQY
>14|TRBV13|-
ASSLALGISGNTIY